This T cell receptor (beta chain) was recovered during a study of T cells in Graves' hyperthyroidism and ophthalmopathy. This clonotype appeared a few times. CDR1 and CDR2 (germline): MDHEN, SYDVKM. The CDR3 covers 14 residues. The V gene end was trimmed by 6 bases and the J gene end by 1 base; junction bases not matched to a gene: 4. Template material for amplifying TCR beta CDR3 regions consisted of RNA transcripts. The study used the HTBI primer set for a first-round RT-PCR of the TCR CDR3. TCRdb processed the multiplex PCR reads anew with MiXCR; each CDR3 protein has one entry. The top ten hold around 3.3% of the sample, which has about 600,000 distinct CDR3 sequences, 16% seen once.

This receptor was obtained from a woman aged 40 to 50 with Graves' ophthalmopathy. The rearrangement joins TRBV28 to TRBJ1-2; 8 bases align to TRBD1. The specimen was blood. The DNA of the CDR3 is TGTGCCAGCAGCGGGACAGGAGATAACTATGGCTACACCTTC. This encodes CASSGTGDNYGYTF.